This TCR beta chain came from a study of OX40 agonist ivuxolimab in advanced cancers. Study information: While on treatment, patients had intravenous ivuxolimab at 0.01 to 10 mg/kg every 2 weeks. Males comprised around 78% of the group, whose mean age was about 60 years (range 23 to 79).

Findings and caveats of the study: At 0.1 to 3.0 mg/kg and by week 6, CD4+ and CD8+ T cells in the blood had expanded clonally.

Assay used: immunoSEQ multiplex PCR; TCRdb lists only in-frame clones, some missing. The table includes tens of thousands of clones, about 92% detected once. Notes on this clone: Antigen specificity is unknown.

The germline CDR1 and CDR2 sequences are MNHEY and SVGAGI. V was pared by 2 bases and J by 0 bases, with 13 bases between. This CDR3 comprises 16 residues. The study sampled blood at baseline, cycle 4 day 1, and cycle 7 day 1. This receptor was obtained from an adult with an advanced solid tumor such as melanoma, head and neck, liver or kidney cancer. The sample in question was CD4+ or CD8+ T cells sorted from blood, obtained in a trial of the OX40 agonist ivuxolimab. The J gene is TRBJ1-1, the V gene TRBV6-5; D uncertain. CDR3 loop: CASSYGSRLLNTEAFF. The CDR3 bases are TGTGCCAGCAGTTACGGGTCGCGACTCCTGAACACTGAAGCTTTCTTT.